The 30 T cell receptor beta chains given below trace back to one sample, sequenced in a study of T cell changes during pregnancy in multiple sclerosis. The method was immunoSEQ multiplex PCR; TCRdb's version includes in-frame clones alone and lacks a portion of them. The table includes 25,000 to 30,000 clones, 89% detected once. Source: CD4+ T cells from peripheral blood mononuclear cells, taken in the second trimester of pregnancy. These TCRs come from a female donor with multiple sclerosis, enrolled in a pregnancy study.

The chain joins TRBV4-3 to TRBJ2-1, with 8 bases aligning to TRBD2. Germline CDR1 LGHNA, CDR2 YSLEER. Trimming at V came to 1 base and at J to 8 bases, leaving 4 bases not matched to a gene. There are 14 residues in the CDR3. The CDR3: CASSQALAGDEQFF. The CDR3 DNA reads as TGCGCCAGCAGCCAAGCCCTAGCGGGTGATGAGCAGTTCTTC.

This chain connects TRBV4-1 to TRBJ1-4; 8 bases agree with TRBD1. V lost 1 base to trimming and J lost 4 bases; unmatched junction nucleotides: 5. This CDR3 is 16 amino acids long. The germline V gene encodes CDR1 MGHRA and CDR2 YSYEKL. The CDR3 here is CASSQVGDRGNEKLFF. CDR3 in DNA: TGCGCCAGCAGCCAAGTCGGAGACAGGGGTAATGAAAAACTGTTTTTT.

The chain uses TRBV5-4 and TRBJ2-7; 10 bases agree with TRBD1. Germline V gene data show CDR1 as SGHNT and CDR2 as YYREEE (reference sequence). Trimming at V came to 3 bases and at J to 5 bases, leaving 8 bases not matched to a gene. The CDR3 runs to 15 residues. The CDR3: CASSSQTGTGDEQYF. CDR3 sequence (DNA): TGTGCCAGCAGCTCCCAAACCGGGACAGGGGACGAGCAGTACTTC.

V usage is TRBV5-1 and J usage is TRBJ1-2; D remains unclear. V was clipped by 2 bases and J by 2 bases, with 10 bases between them. The CDR3 contains 14 residues. The germline CDR1 and CDR2 sequences are SGHRS and YFSETQ. The CDR3 is CASSFGPGNYGYTF. The CDR3 DNA sequence: TGCGCCAGCAGCTTTGGACCGGGAAACTATGGCTACACCTTC. Full variable domain (missing parts from reference TRBV5-1 and TRBJ1-2): KAGVTQTPRYLIKTRGQQVTLSCSPISGHRSVSWYQQTPGQGLQFLFEYFSETQRNKGNFPGRFSGRQFSNSRSEMNVSTLELGDSALYLCASSFGPGNYGYTFGSGTRLTVV.

The chain is built from TRBV18 and TRBJ2-2, with no clear D. V was trimmed by 3 bases and J by 6 bases, leaving 17 bases between them. The V gene's germline CDR1 is KGHSH and CDR2 LQKENI. The CDR3 sequence is 16 residues long. CDR3: CASSPRVSGFAGELFF. CDR3 bases: TGTGCCAGCTCACCCCGAGTCTCGGGTTTCGCCGGGGAGCTGTTTTTT. Filled out from reference TRBV18 and TRBJ2-2, the complete variable domain reads NAGVMQNPRHLVRRRGQEARLRCSPMKGHSHVYWYRQLPEEGLKFMVYLQKENIIDESGMPKERFSAEFPKEGPSILRIQQVVRGDSAAYFCASSPRVSGFAGELFFGEGSRLTVL.

The chain combines TRBV7-2 with TRBJ2-2; the D gene is possibly TRBD1 (6 bases). Trimming shortened V by 5 bases and J by 4 bases, and 11 bases separated the two germline ends. This CDR3 has 14 residues. The germline CDR1 and CDR2 sequences are SGHTA and FQGNSA. CDR3 loop: CASSRGGPTGELFF. In nucleotides, the CDR3 is TGTGCCAGCAGCCGTGGGGGCCCCACCGGGGAGCTGTTTTTT.

This chain connects TRBV5-8 to TRBJ2-3; D is undetermined. This CDR3 contains 16 residues. V lost 2 bases and J lost 0, with 13 bases in between. Germline V gene lookup returns CDR1 SGHTS and CDR2 YDEGEE. The CDR3 region is CASSFGLSVSTDTQYF. In DNA, the CDR3 is TGTGCCAGCAGCTTCGGGTTATCGGTTAGCACAGATACGCAGTATTTT.

The chain combines TRBV19 with TRBJ2-3; 9 bases map to TRBD1. Germline values: CDR1 LNHDA, CDR2 SQIVND (reference sequence). The CDR3 has 15 amino acids. With V trimmed by 3 bases and J by 0 bases, 1 base remained unmatched. DNA of the CDR3: TGTGCCAGTAGTATGGACAGGGGTAGCACAGATACGCAGTATTTT. This codes for CASSMDRGSTDTQYF.

A single count supports this clone. The chain is built from TRBV28 and TRBJ1-3, with D uncertain. In germline, CDR1 is MDHEN, CDR2 SYDVKM. The CDR3 spans 15 residues. V dropped 2 bases and J dropped 0 bases, with 8 bases sitting between them. CDR3 amino acids: CASSLQVHSGNTIYF. CDR3 nucleotides: TGTGCCAGCAGTTTACAGGTTCACTCTGGAAACACCATATATTTT. Complete variable domain (other parts from reference TRBV28 and TRBJ1-3): DVKVTQSSRYLVKRTGEKVFLECVQDMDHENMFWYRQDPGLGLRLIYFSYDVKMKEKGDIPEGYSVSREKKERFSLILESASTNQTSMYLCASSLQVHSGNTIYFGEGSWLTVV.

Written as DNA, the CDR3 is TGTGCCAGCAGCTTAGGCGACAGTTCTGGAAACACCATATATTTT. Protein: CASSLGDSSGNTIYF. This chain connects TRBV7-2 to TRBJ1-3, with D maybe TRBD1 (5 bases). Germline V gene data show CDR1 as SGHTA and CDR2 as FQGNSA. The CDR3 sequence is 15 residues long. V lost 1 base to trimming and J lost 1 base, with 8 bases between them.

The chain links TRBV7-9 to TRBJ2-7; D is perhaps TRBD1 (5 bases). Germline V gene sequence: CDR1 SEHNR, CDR2 FQNEAQ (reference sequence). The V gene lost 8 bases and the J gene lost 5 bases, with 10 bases spanning the gap. The CDR3 is made up of 11 amino acids. CDR3 coding DNA: TGTGCCAGCGAACAGGCTAACGAGCAGTACTTC. The encoded protein is CASEQANEQYF.

The gene calls are TRBV6-5 and TRBJ2-1; TRBD2 matches 7 bases. CDR1 and CDR2 from the germline V gene are MNHEY and SVGAGI. Germline trimming cut 5 bases from V and 4 bases from J; bases unmatched to any gene: 8. The CDR3 spans 15 residues. The DNA for the CDR3 is TGTGCCAGCAGTCTCGCCAGCGGGGATTACAATGAGCAGTTCTTC. Translated, it gives CASSLASGDYNEQFF.

J is TRBJ2-5 and V is TRBV11-2; TRBD2 is a possible D gene (6 bases). V was cut by 5 bases and J by 1 base, with 14 bases left in between. The CDR3 is made up of 15 amino acids. Germline CDR1 and CDR2: SGHAT and FQNNGV. CDR3 nucleotides: TGTGCCAGCAGCCTCCGCGGGGACGGCCAAGAGACCCAGTACTTC. Translated, it gives CASSLRGDGQETQYF.

CDR3 region: CASSYGRGNFADTQYF. The CDR3 DNA reads as TGTGCCAGCAGTTACGGTCGGGGGAATTTCGCAGATACGCAGTATTTT. The rearrangement links TRBV6-5 to TRBJ2-3, with D perhaps matching TRBD2 (6 bases). Trimming removed 2 bases from V and 4 bases from J, with 16 bases in between. The germline V gene encodes CDR1 MNHEY and CDR2 SVGAGI. This CDR3 spans 16 amino acids.

This chain connects TRBV9 to TRBJ2-5; D is unclear. This CDR3 spans 14 amino acids. CDR1 and CDR2 from the germline V gene are SGDLS and YYNGEE. Trimming stripped 0 bases from V and 1 base from J, with 7 bases between. In DNA, the CDR3 is TGTGCCAGCAGCGTAGGAGGCCTCCAAGAGACCCAGTACTTC. Protein: CASSVGGLQETQYF.

The V and J genes are TRBV7-2 and TRBJ2-5, with 9 positions matching TRBD1. The CDR3 has 16 residues. Germline V gene sequence: CDR1 SGHTA, CDR2 FQGNSA. The trim removed 5 bases at V and 5 bases at J, leaving 12 bases unmatched. The CDR3 protein is CASSPFPGQGVETQYF. The DNA of the CDR3 is TGTGCCAGCAGCCCTTTCCCGGGACAGGGTGTGGAGACCCAGTACTTC.

The rearrangement uses TRBV2 and TRBJ1-3; 8 nucleotides match TRBD1. The germline V gene encodes CDR1 SNHLY and CDR2 FYNNEI. The V gene end was trimmed by 10 bases and the J gene end by 0 bases; junction bases not matched to a gene: 5. This CDR3 has 14 amino acids. In DNA form, the CDR3 reads TGTGCCATCGGGACAGGTGGCTCTGGAAACACCATATATTTT. Translating gives CAIGTGGSGNTIYF. The full variable domain, with the rest looked up from reference TRBV2 and TRBJ1-3, is EPEVTQTPSHQVTQMGQEVILRCVPISNHLYFYWYRQILGQKVEFLVSFYNNEISEKSEIFDDQFSVERPDGSNFTLKIRSTKLEDSAMYFCAIGTGGSGNTIYFGEGSWLTVV.

The V call is TRBV18, the J call TRBJ1-2, with 8 nucleotides matching TRBD1. Germline V CDR1 and CDR2: KGHSH, LQKENI. V shed 5 bases and J 3 bases; nucleotides not matched to a gene: 2. The CDR3 contains 13 residues. CDR3 bases: TGTGCCAGCTCAAAGGGACAGGACTATGGCTACACCTTC. This encodes CASSKGQDYGYTF.

The sample holds one count of this clone. The chain has TRBV5-4 and TRBJ2-3, with 10 bases aligning to TRBD2. V trimming: 4 bases; J trimming: 2 bases; junction bases outside the gene matches: 7. The germline V gene has CDR1 SGHNT and CDR2 YYREEE (reference sequence). The CDR3 length is 16 residues. CDR3 amino acids: CASSLLAGAYTDTQYF. DNA of the CDR3: TGTGCCAGCAGCCTGCTAGCGGGGGCCTACACAGATACGCAGTATTTT.

The genes are TRBV5-4 and TRBJ2-1; 13 nucleotides line up with TRBD2. J lost 3 bases, V lost 4 bases, and 10 bases had no gene match. CDR3 length: 18 residues. CDR1 and CDR2 (germline): SGHNT, YYREEE (reference sequence). The CDR3 protein is CASSHGLAGANVYNEQFF. CDR3 in DNA: TGTGCCAGCAGCCACGGACTAGCGGGGGCCAATGTCTACAATGAGCAGTTCTTC.

The chain couples TRBV30 to TRBJ1-2; unclear D gene. V lost 8 bases and J lost 7, with 14 bases in between. CDR1 and CDR2 from the germline V gene are GTSNPN and SVGIG (reference sequence). This CDR3 has 11 amino acids. Here the CDR3 reads CAREAGIGYTF. CDR3 sequence (DNA): TGTGCCCGGGAAGCGGGGATTGGCTACACCTTC.

V usage is TRBV21-1 and J usage is TRBJ1-2; the D call TRBD1 from the table was never checked on the DNA. TRBV21-1 is shown as a pseudogene. The CDR3 covers 14 residues. CDR3 sequence: CASSPEDSSYGYTF. In DNA, the CDR3 is TGTGCCAGCAGCCCGGAGGACAGTTCCTATGGCTACACCTTC.

The V call is TRBV6-1, the J call TRBJ2-1; 9 nucleotides agree with TRBD2. The CDR3 runs 16 residues. The germline CDR1 and CDR2 sequences are MNHNS and SASEGT. V dropped 2 bases and J dropped 4; count of bases not matched to a gene: 6. CDR3 DNA: TGTGCCAGCAGTGAATTAGCGGGGGAGGCTTACAATGAGCAGTTCTTC. It translates to CASSELAGEAYNEQFF.

The chain employs TRBV2 and TRBJ2-2; tentative D call: TRBD2 (6 bases). Trimming removed 10 bases from V and 4 bases from J, with 16 bases in between. The CDR3 is 14 amino acids. Germline V CDR1 and CDR2: SNHLY, FYNNEI. This CDR3 is CANTRASATGELFF. DNA of the CDR3: TGTGCCAACACCCGGGCTAGCGCCACCGGGGAGCTGTTTTTT.

The chain recombines TRBV2 with TRBJ2-1; 10 bases fit TRBD2. The germline V gene has CDR1 SNHLY and CDR2 FYNNEI. Trimming took 6 bases from V and 7 from J; bases not matched to a gene: 12. This CDR3 spans 16 amino acids. CDR3 in DNA: TGTGCCAGCAGGGCCCAGGTTAGCGGGGGGTATAATGAGCAGTTCTTC. Its protein is CASRAQVSGGYNEQFF.

This sequence joins TRBV10-3 and TRBJ2-3; TRBD2 matches at 11 bases. V lost 8 bases to trimming and J lost 4 bases; unmatched junction nucleotides: 8. The CDR3 is 15 amino acids. Germline lookup yields CDR1 ENHRY and CDR2 SYGVKD. CDR3 sequence reads: CAIQSPSGGSDTQYF. DNA for the CDR3: TGTGCCATCCAGTCCCCTAGCGGGGGGTCAGATACGCAGTATTTT.

This chain uses TRBV11-2 with TRBJ1-1, with 8 bases that match TRBD1. The germline CDR1 and CDR2 sequences are SGHAT and FQNNGV. V lost 5 bases to trimming and J lost 6 bases; unmatched junction nucleotides: 17. This CDR3 comprises 17 residues. The chain's CDR3 is CASSPLRGQGTSAEAFF. The CDR3, as DNA: TGTGCCAGCAGCCCTCTTAGAGGACAGGGAACGTCCGCTGAAGCTTTCTTT.

The V and J genes are TRBV29-1 and TRBJ1-1; 10 nucleotides line up with TRBD1. Germline loops: CDR1 SQVTM, CDR2 ANQGSEA. Trimming took 7 bases from V and 6 from J; bases not matched to a gene: 8. CDR3 length equals 13 residues. The CDR3 here is CSADRGLFSEAFF. The CDR3 DNA follows: TGCAGCGCTGACAGGGGGCTTTTCTCTGAAGCTTTCTTT. Based on the CDR3 plus reference TRBV29-1 and TRBJ1-1, the full variable domain is SAVISQKPSRDICQRGTSLTIQCQVDSQVTMMFWYRQQPGQSLTLIATANQGSEATYESGFVIDKFPISRPNLTFSTLTVSNMSPEDSSIYLCSADRGLFSEAFFGQGTRLTVV.

The gene calls are TRBV9 and TRBJ2-3; D might be TRBD2 (5 bases). There are 14 residues in the CDR3. CDR1 and CDR2 from the germline V gene are SGDLS and YYNGEE. The V end lost 3 bases, the J end lost 5 bases, and 13 bases lay between the germline ends. The CDR3 DNA follows: TGTGCCAGCAGCGGGCCCCAAGGGAGAGATACGCAGTATTTT. Protein sequence: CASSGPQGRDTQYF.

This sequence joins TRBV4-1 and TRBJ1-4, with 10 bases fitting TRBD1. CDR1 and CDR2 (germline): MGHRA, YSYEKL. CDR3 length: 16 residues. V shed 1 base, J shed 8 bases, and the junction held 7 bases outside the gene matches. The CDR3 coding sequence is TGCGCCAGCAGCCAAGGACCGGGACAGGGGTGGGAAAAACTGTTTTTT. This translates into CASSQGPGQGWEKLFF.